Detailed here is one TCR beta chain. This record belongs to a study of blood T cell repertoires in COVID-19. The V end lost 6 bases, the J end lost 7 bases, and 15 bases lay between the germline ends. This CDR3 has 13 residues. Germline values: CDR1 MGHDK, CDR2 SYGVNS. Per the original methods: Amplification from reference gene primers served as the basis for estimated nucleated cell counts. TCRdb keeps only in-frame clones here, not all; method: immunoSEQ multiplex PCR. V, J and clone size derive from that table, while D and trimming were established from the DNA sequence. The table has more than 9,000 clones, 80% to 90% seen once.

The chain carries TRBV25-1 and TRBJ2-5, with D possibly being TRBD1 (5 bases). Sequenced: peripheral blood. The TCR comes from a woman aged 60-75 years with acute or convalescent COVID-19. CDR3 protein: CASRGWGKTTQYF. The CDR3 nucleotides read TGTGCCAGCAGGGGGTGGGGCAAGACGACCCAGTACTTC.